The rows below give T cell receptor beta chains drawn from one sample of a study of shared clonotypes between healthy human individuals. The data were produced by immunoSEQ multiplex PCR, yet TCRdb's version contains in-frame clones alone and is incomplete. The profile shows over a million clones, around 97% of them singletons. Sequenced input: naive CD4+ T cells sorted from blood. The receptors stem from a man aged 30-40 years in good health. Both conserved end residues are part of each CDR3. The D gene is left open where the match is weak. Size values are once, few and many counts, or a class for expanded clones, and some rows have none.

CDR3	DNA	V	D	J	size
CASSLVSGRDNEQFF	TGCGCCAGCAGCTTGGTTAGCGGGAGGGACAATGAGCAGTTCTTC	TRBV5-1	TRBD2	TRBJ2-1	once
CASSLTSGTALTNTIYF	TGTGCCAGCTCATTAACGTCCGGGACGGCCTTAACGAACACCATATATTTT	TRBV18	-	TRBJ1-3	-
CASSDRVGTEAFF	TGTGCCAGCAGTGACAGGGTGGGAACTGAAGCTTTCTTT	TRBV6-4	-	TRBJ1-1	-
CASSFPGVISYEQYF	TGTGCCAGCAGTTTTCCCGGGGTCATTTCCTACGAGCAGTACTTC	TRBV28	-	TRBJ2-7	-
CASSALRVDNVLTF	TGTGCCAGCAGCGCTCTAAGAGTGGACAACGTCCTGACTTTC	TRBV9	-	TRBJ2-6	-
CASSLGRDVSGETQYF	TGTGCCAGCAGCTTAGGGAGGGACGTTTCGGGAGAGACCCAGTACTTC	TRBV7-9	-	TRBJ2-5	-
CASSPRRDRGRTDTQYF	TGTGCCAGCTCACCACGCCGGGACAGGGGGCGGACAGATACGCAGTATTTT	TRBV18	TRBD1	TRBJ2-3	-
CASSEYGVSGANVLTF	TGTGCCAGCAGTGAATACGGGGTCTCTGGGGCCAACGTCCTGACTTTC	TRBV6-1	-	TRBJ2-6	-
CASSIGAGRDQPQHF	TGTGCCAGTAGTATTGGGGCAGGGAGGGATCAGCCCCAGCATTTT	TRBV19	-	TRBJ1-5	-
CASSLGLAGDSEQFF	TGCGCCAGCAGCCTGGGACTAGCGGGAGACAGTGAGCAGTTCTTC	TRBV5-1	TRBD2	TRBJ2-1	-
CASSLERGHGYTF	TGTGCCAGCAGCCTCGAACGGGGGCACGGCTACACCTTC	TRBV5-6	-	TRBJ1-2	-
CASSESGRRGEKLFF	TGTGCCAGCAGTGAATCGGGACGGAGGGGTGAAAAACTGTTTTTT	TRBV25-1	-	TRBJ1-4	once
CASAQNEATQYF	TGTGCCAGCGCACAAAACGAGGCGACCCAGTACTTC	TRBV28	-	TRBJ2-5	-
CASRSTGVYEQYF	TGTGCCAGCAGGTCGACAGGGGTCTACGAGCAGTACTTC	TRBV2	TRBD1	TRBJ2-7	-
CASTLSLNTEAFF	TGTGCCAGCACCCTCAGTTTGAACACTGAAGCTTTCTTT	TRBV2	-	TRBJ1-1	few
CATSRVRDAGEEYF	TGTGCCACCAGCAGAGTCCGGGACGCAGGAGAGGAGTACTTC	TRBV15	-	TRBJ2-7	-
CASSLPGQDYGYTF	TGTGCCAGCAGCCTACCGGGACAGGACTATGGCTACACCTTC	TRBV28	TRBD1	TRBJ1-2	-
CASSLVGRTDTQYF	TGTGCCAGCAGCTTGGTGGGACGCACAGATACGCAGTATTTT	TRBV5-4	-	TRBJ2-3	-
CSVLFPQRELNEQFF	TGCAGCGTTCTTTTTCCCCAGCGGGAGCTCAATGAGCAGTTCTTC	TRBV29-1	TRBD2	TRBJ2-1	once
CASSLGRRGPYEQYF	TGTGCCAGCAGCTTAGGCCGCAGGGGTCCCTACGAGCAGTACTTC	TRBV11-2	-	TRBJ2-7	-
CAIRVLLSKDATGELFF	TGTGCCATCAGAGTCCTGTTATCGAAAGACGCCACCGGGGAGCTGTTTTTT	TRBV10-3	-	TRBJ2-2	-
CASSSTSGIAHEQFF	TGTGCCAGCAGCTCAACTAGCGGGATTGCTCATGAGCAGTTCTTC	TRBV7-2	TRBD2	TRBJ2-1	-
CASSLGLAGAVSTDTQYF	TGTGCCAGCAGCTTGGGTCTAGCGGGAGCGGTTAGCACAGATACGCAGTATTTT	TRBV5-4	TRBD2	TRBJ2-3	-
CASGSGSGSYNEQFF	TGTGCCAGTGGGAGCGGGAGCGGGTCCTACAATGAGCAGTTCTTC	TRBV19	TRBD2	TRBJ2-1	-
CASSLQGSYGYTF	TGTGCCAGCAGCTTGCAGGGTAGCTATGGCTACACCTTC	TRBV5-6	-	TRBJ1-2	-
CASRKQGANQPQHF	TGTGCCAGTAGAAAACAGGGTGCCAATCAGCCCCAGCATTTT	TRBV19	-	TRBJ1-5	once
CASSPLPGQGSDTQYF	TGTGCCAGCAGTCCCCTTCCGGGACAGGGGTCAGATACGCAGTATTTT	TRBV5-5	TRBD1	TRBJ2-3	-
CAWSVSQGLTEAFF	TGTGCCTGGAGTGTCTCACAGGGACTTACTGAAGCTTTCTTT	TRBV30	-	TRBJ1-1	-
CASTQGLAGGETQYF	TGCGCCAGCACCCAGGGACTAGCGGGAGGGGAGACCCAGTACTTC	TRBV5-1	TRBD2	TRBJ2-5	-
CASSQGGRVLFF	TGTGCCAGCAGCCAAGGGGGCCGTGTACTGTTTTTT	TRBV14	-	TRBJ2-2	-
CASSLMLDGNYGYTF	TGCGCCAGCAGCTTGATGCTGGACGGCAACTATGGCTACACCTTC	TRBV5-1	-	TRBJ1-2	-
CASSPGQSRYEQYF	TGTGCCAGCTCACCGGGACAGTCAAGATACGAGCAGTACTTC	TRBV18	TRBD1	TRBJ2-7	-
CATSRDHRGLRKLFF	TGTGCCACCAGCAGAGATCACAGGGGGCTTAGAAAACTGTTTTTT	TRBV15	TRBD1	TRBJ1-4	-
CASSESIVSGVRLAKNIQYF	TGCGCCAGCAGTGAGTCGATCGTAAGCGGCGTCCGACTAGCCAAAAACATTCAGTACTTC	TRBV10-1	-	TRBJ2-4	-
CASSLGRGQETQYF	TGCGCCAGCAGCCTGGGACGGGGCCAAGAGACCCAGTACTTC	TRBV5-1	-	TRBJ2-5	once
CASSGTGGNQPQHF	TGTGCCAGCAGTGGGACGGGGGGCAATCAGCCCCAGCATTTT	TRBV2	-	TRBJ1-5	-
CASSYSRGGNQPQHF	TGTGCCAGCAGTTACAGCAGGGGTGGTAATCAGCCCCAGCATTTT	TRBV6-6	-	TRBJ1-5	-
CASSPSDRGTEAFF	TGTGCCAGCAGCCCTTCCGACAGGGGCACTGAAGCTTTCTTT	TRBV7-9	TRBD1	TRBJ1-1	-
CASSHGIPTGELFF	TGTGCCAGCAGCCACGGAATCCCCACCGGGGAGCTGTTTTTT	TRBV6-5	-	TRBJ2-2	-
CASSPGQGGREDQPQHF	TGTGCCAGCAGCCCAGGACAGGGCGGTAGGGAGGATCAGCCCCAGCATTTT	TRBV7-9	TRBD1	TRBJ1-5	-
CASSPRGDSSNQPQHF	TGTGCCAGCAGCCCCCGAGGGGACTCAAGCAATCAGCCCCAGCATTTT	TRBV5-4	-	TRBJ1-5	-